A selection of T cell receptor beta chains follows, all from one sample in a study of cytomegalovirus exposure and HLA in healthy donors. Generated by immunoSEQ multiplex PCR, the TCRdb table keeps only in-frame clones and is missing some. The data show 90,000 to 120,000 clones, with 70% to 85% seen just once and more than 1% held by the top ten. The sample consisted of PBMCs. The receptors stem from a woman aged 18-29 years in good health and CMV-seronegative. Each CDR3 is given with its conserved first and last residue. A D gene is named only where the DNA matches it firmly. Only part of the rows carry a size: once, few, many, or a class if the clone is expanded.

TRBD2 TRBJ2-3 TRBV7-9 - CASSFTSGGTDTQYF TGTGCCAGCAGCTTTACTAGCGGGGGCACAGATACGCAGTATTTT
- TRBJ1-1 TRBV19 few CASSIFGWNTEAFF TGTGCCAGTAGTATATTCGGTTGGAACACTGAAGCTTTCTTT
TRBD2 TRBJ2-7 TRBV11-2 - CASSFSGSLSYEQYF TGTGCCAGCAGCTTTAGCGGGAGTCTCTCCTACGAGCAGTACTTC
- TRBJ2-4 TRBV7-2 - CASSLWTANVPLAKNIQYF TGTGCCAGCAGCTTGTGGACAGCAAATGTTCCCTTAGCCAAAAACATTCAGTACTTC
TRBD2 TRBJ2-1 TRBV28 - CASSFLGAGTSFLSSYNEQFF TGTGCCAGCAGTTTCCTAGGGGCCGGGACTAGTTTTTTGAGCTCCTACAATGAGCAGTTCTTC
- TRBJ1-1 TRBV29-1 - CSVERAGLVNTEAFF TGCAGCGTTGAACGCGCGGGGTTGGTGAACACTGAAGCTTTCTTT
TRBD1 TRBJ2-5 TRBV5-6 - CASSSPGTVVLETQYF TGTGCCAGCAGTTCACCAGGGACAGTTGTTTTAGAGACCCAGTACTTC
- TRBJ1-2 TRBV11-2 - CASSLGQGYGYTF TGTGCCAGCAGCTTAGGGCAGGGCTATGGCTACACCTTC
- TRBJ2-1 TRBV6-4 - CASSAGLSEVNEQFF TGTGCCAGCAGCGCGGGACTCTCGGAGGTCAATGAGCAGTTCTTC
TRBD2 TRBJ2-1 TRBV2 - CASSDWGLAEPLGNEQFF TGTGCCAGCAGTGATTGGGGACTAGCGGAACCCTTGGGCAATGAGCAGTTCTTC
TRBD1 TRBJ2-5 TRBV4-1 few CASSQEDRGLGETQYF TGCGCCAGCAGCCAAGAGGACAGGGGGCTTGGAGAGACCCAGTACTTC
- TRBJ2-7 TRBV9 - CASSRGLSSYEQYF TGTGCCAGCAGCAGAGGCCTAAGCTCCTACGAGCAGTACTTC
TRBD2 TRBJ2-4 TRBV6-5 - CASSRSGGGNIQYF TGTGCCAGCAGCAGGTCTGGGGGGGGGAACATTCAGTACTTC
- TRBJ2-7 TRBV7-2 - CASSLAGGPSYEQYF TGTGCCAGCAGCTTAGCAGGGGGTCCCTCCTACGAGCAGTACTTC
TRBD2 TRBJ2-3 TRBV7-8 - CASSFRTSGTDTQYF TGTGCCAGCAGCTTTCGGACTAGCGGCACAGATACGCAGTATTTT
- TRBJ2-7 TRBV27 - CASSISRGGEQYF TGTGCCAGCAGTATTTCCCGTGGAGGCGAGCAGTACTTC
- TRBJ2-1 TRBV27 - CASSLEGLPADEQFF TGTGCCAGCAGTTTAGAGGGACTCCCGGCGGATGAGCAGTTCTTC
- TRBJ1-4 TRBV5-1 - CASSLAAGDLGNEKLFF TGCGCCAGCAGCTTGGCGGCAGGGGACCTGGGAAATGAAAAACTGTTTTTT
- TRBJ1-6 TRBV28 - CASSLPPWTSSSSYNSPLHF TGTGCCAGCAGTTTACCTCCGTGGACATCTTCGAGCTCCTATAATTCACCCCTCCACTTT
TRBD1 TRBJ1-1 TRBV7-9 few CASSLEVTGSDGAFF TGTGCCAGCAGCTTAGAAGTGACAGGGAGTGACGGGGCTTTCTTT
- TRBJ1-6 TRBV6-1 - CASSEALLQLNSPLHF TGTGCCAGCAGTGAAGCGCTTCTACAGTTAAATTCACCCCTCCACTTT
- TRBJ2-2 TRBV27 - CASSLATSSGELFF TGTGCCAGCAGTTTGGCCACCTCGTCCGGGGAGCTGTTTTTT
- TRBJ2-2 TRBV23-1 - CASSQSGALNTGELFF TGCGCCAGCAGTCAATCAGGGGCCCTGAACACCGGGGAGCTGTTTTTT